These T cell receptor beta chains were read from a single sample in a study of identical twins. TCRdb recomputed calls from the 5' RACE reads with MiXCR, one row per CDR3 protein. Among fewer than 250,000 distinct CDR3 sequences listed, roughly 7% were seen once. This sample also belongs to another study, concerning yellow fever vaccine responses in identical twins.

The sequencing sample was made of memory (CD45RO+) T cells sorted from blood. These receptors were collected from a young woman in good health. Each CDR3 is given with its conserved first and last residue.

V: TRBV20-1
J: TRBJ2-5
CDR3: CSASIGTGFETQYF

V: TRBV27
J: TRBJ2-7
CDR3: CASSSFRGQSRFVQYF

V: TRBV24-1
J: TRBJ1-5
CDR3: CATSESSNQPQHF

V: TRBV18
J: TRBJ2-1
CDR3: CASSPPASTHEQFF

V: TRBV15
J: TRBJ2-5
CDR3: CATGPNTGGGETQYF

V: TRBV15
J: TRBJ2-6
CDR3: CATFSGVGGANVLTF

V: TRBV19
J: TRBJ2-1
CDR3: CASRQDRMYNEQFF

V: TRBV14
J: TRBJ1-1
CDR3: CASSQTNGGTEAFF

V: TRBV7-2
J: TRBJ2-7
CDR3: CASSPGPEYEQYF

V: TRBV27
J: TRBJ2-5
CDR3: CASIPSGRARETQYF

V: TRBV3-1
J: TRBJ2-1
CDR3: CASSQVRGSSYNEQFF

V: TRBV10-1
J: TRBJ2-3
CDR3: CASSESGLSTDTQYF

V: TRBV28
J: TRBJ1-1
CDR3: CASSFYVRNTEAFF

V: TRBV24-1
J: TRBJ1-1
CDR3: CATSDGQRGGNTEAFF

V: TRBV28
J: TRBJ1-3
CDR3: CASSFTSTGTGNTIYF

V: TRBV3-1
J: TRBJ1-2
CDR3: CASSQKEGSYGYTF

V: TRBV29-1
J: TRBJ2-5
CDR3: CSVTTPDRGRGETQYF

V: TRBV24-1
J: TRBJ2-1
CDR3: CATSDSGRGQGNEQFF

V: TRBV5-1
J: TRBJ2-1
CDR3: CASSLEGTDFEQFF

V: TRBV12-3/TRBV12-4
J: TRBJ2-2
CDR3: CASRQGPGELFF

V: TRBV12-3/TRBV12-4
J: TRBJ2-4
CDR3: CASSQGQGVENIQYF

V: TRBV7-9
J: TRBJ2-5
CDR3: CASTFSGQETQYF

V: TRBV20-1
J: TRBJ1-6
CDR3: CSAERAGPIRQDLNDSPLHF

V: TRBV2
J: TRBJ1-3
CDR3: CASSQAPTGSGNTIYF

V: TRBV20-1
J: TRBJ2-3
CDR3: CSALGVSNTDTQYF

V: TRBV5-1
J: TRBJ2-1
CDR3: CASSSSSGSYNEQFF

V: TRBV25-1
J: TRBJ2-3
CDR3: CASSFSGSTSTDTQYF

V: TRBV9
J: TRBJ2-2
CDR3: CASSVGAGFTGELFF

V: TRBV7-3
J: TRBJ1-1
CDR3: CASSLTGPGNTEAFF

V: TRBV7-2
J: TRBJ1-2
CDR3: CASSTAGTGGYGYTF

V: TRBV14
J: TRBJ2-4
CDR3: CASSQDFRGTQYF

V: TRBV9
J: TRBJ2-1
CDR3: CASSASGRGVEQFF

V: TRBV12-3/TRBV12-4
J: TRBJ1-3
CDR3: CASTLSGQRSGNTIYF

V: TRBV20-1
J: TRBJ1-1
CDR3: CSARLLGVGTEAFF

V: TRBV3-1
J: TRBJ2-1
CDR3: CASSQRLAGGNEQFF

V: TRBV7-9
J: TRBJ1-1
CDR3: CASSPGGGVRDEAFF

V: TRBV20-1
J: TRBJ1-2
CDR3: CSARGQQGGNYGYTF

V: TRBV14
J: TRBJ2-3
CDR3: CASSQDLWPTDTQYF

V: TRBV5-5
J: TRBJ2-2
CDR3: CASSARTPSGTNTGELFF

V: TRBV10-3
J: TRBJ1-3
CDR3: CAISESGKTGGNTIYF

V: TRBV5-1
J: TRBJ2-2
CDR3: CASSQGGTSGGGTGELFF

V: TRBV3-1
J: TRBJ2-6
CDR3: CASSQGEGAAGANVLTF

V: TRBV3-1
J: TRBJ2-2
CDR3: CASSPSPPGTGELFF

V: TRBV6-5
J: TRBJ2-7
CDR3: CASSSPGLGPYEQYF

V: TRBV7-6
J: TRBJ2-5
CDR3: CASSLGLAGGFRETQYF

V: TRBV10-3
J: TRBJ1-1
CDR3: CAISDTGNTEAFF

V: TRBV5-4
J: TRBJ2-3
CDR3: CASSLVEADTQYF

V: TRBV10-3
J: TRBJ1-6
CDR3: CAISGRQTSSPLHF

V: TRBV5-1
J: TRBJ1-2
CDR3: CASGLSSGAYGYTF

V: TRBV2
J: TRBJ2-1
CDR3: CASILNRLTYNEQFF

V: TRBV20-1
J: TRBJ1-6
CDR3: CSARTGTGFRGNSPLHF

V: TRBV3-1
J: TRBJ2-7
CDR3: CASSLRTGGEQYF

V: TRBV4-1
J: TRBJ2-1
CDR3: CASSQVRGRYNEQFF

V: TRBV20-1
J: TRBJ1-1
CDR3: CSARALGNTEAFF

V: TRBV28
J: TRBJ2-1
CDR3: CASAGTGQNNEQFF

V: TRBV15
J: TRBJ2-4
CDR3: CATSRDQGNIQYF

V: TRBV12-3/TRBV12-4
J: TRBJ2-1
CDR3: CASSPSSSGLQFF

V: TRBV29-1
J: TRBJ1-1
CDR3: CSVTLYRGAEAFF

V: TRBV3-1
J: TRBJ2-1
CDR3: CASSQGGSGPSLMEFF